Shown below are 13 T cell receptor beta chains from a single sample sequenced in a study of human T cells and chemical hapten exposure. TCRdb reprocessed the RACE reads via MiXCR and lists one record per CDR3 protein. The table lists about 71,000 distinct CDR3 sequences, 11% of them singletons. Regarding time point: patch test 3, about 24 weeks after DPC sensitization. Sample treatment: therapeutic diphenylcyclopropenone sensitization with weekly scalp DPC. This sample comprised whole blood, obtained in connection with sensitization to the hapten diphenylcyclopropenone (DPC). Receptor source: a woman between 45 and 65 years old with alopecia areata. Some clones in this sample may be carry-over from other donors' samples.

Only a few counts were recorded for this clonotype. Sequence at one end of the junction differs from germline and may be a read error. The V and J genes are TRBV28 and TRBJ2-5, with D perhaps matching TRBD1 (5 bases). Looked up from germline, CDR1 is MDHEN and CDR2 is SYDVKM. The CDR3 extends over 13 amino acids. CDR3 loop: CASRRGFPEAQYF. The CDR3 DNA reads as TGTGCCAGCAGAAGGGGCTTCCCAGAGGCCCAGTACTTC.

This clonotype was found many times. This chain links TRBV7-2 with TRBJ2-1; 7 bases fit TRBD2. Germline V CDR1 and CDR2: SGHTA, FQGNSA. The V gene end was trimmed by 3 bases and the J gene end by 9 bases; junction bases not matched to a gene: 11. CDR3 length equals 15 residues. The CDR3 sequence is CASSLEPQTSSEQFF. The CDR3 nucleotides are TGTGCCAGCAGCTTGGAGCCCCAGACTAGCTCTGAGCAGTTCTTC.

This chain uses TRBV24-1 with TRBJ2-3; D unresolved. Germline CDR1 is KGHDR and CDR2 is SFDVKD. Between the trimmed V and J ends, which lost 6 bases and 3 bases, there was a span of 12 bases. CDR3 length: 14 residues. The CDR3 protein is CATSSAEDTDTQYF. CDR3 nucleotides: TGTGCCACCAGTTCCGCAGAAGATACAGATACGCAGTATTTT.

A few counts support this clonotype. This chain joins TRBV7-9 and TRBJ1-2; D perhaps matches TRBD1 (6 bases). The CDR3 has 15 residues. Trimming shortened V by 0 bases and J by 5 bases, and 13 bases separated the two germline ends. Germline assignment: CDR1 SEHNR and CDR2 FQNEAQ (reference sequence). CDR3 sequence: CASSLAPQGEYGYTF. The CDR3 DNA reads TGTGCCAGCAGCTTAGCGCCACAGGGAGAATATGGCTACACCTTC. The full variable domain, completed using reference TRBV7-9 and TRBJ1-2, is DTGVSQNPRHKITKRGQNVTFRCDPISEHNRLYWYRQTLGQGPEFLTYFQNEAQLEKSRLLSDRFSAERPKGSFSTLEIQRTEQGDSAMYLCASSLAPQGEYGYTFGSGTRLTVV.

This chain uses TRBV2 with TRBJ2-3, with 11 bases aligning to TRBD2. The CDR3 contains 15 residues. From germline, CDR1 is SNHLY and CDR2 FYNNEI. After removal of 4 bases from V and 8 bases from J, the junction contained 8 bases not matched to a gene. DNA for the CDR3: TGTGCCAGCAGTGCGACTAGCGGGGCGCCAGGTACGCAGTATTTT. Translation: CASSATSGAPGTQYF.

Here the CDR3 DNA reads TGTGCCAGCAGCCAAGGACGGACGCCCTCCGAGCAGTACTTC. Amino acid sequence: CASSQGRTPSEQYF. This chain connects TRBV3-1 to TRBJ2-7, with unresolved D. The ends were cut back, 1 base at V and 6 bases at J, with 13 bases in the middle. This CDR3 has 14 residues. Germline CDR1 and CDR2: LGHDT and YNNKEL (reference sequence).

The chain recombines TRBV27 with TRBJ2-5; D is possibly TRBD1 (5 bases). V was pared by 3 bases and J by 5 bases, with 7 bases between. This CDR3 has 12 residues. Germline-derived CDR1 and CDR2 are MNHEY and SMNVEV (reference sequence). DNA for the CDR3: TGTGCCAGCAGTTTTAGGGGTGAGACCCAGTACTTC. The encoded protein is CASSFRGETQYF.

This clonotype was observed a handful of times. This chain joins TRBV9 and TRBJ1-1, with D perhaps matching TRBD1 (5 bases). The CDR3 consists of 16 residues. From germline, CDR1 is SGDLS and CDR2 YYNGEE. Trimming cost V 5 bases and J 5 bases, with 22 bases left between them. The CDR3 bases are TGTGCCAGCAGTCCTACCGGGAGGGGCGCGGGAACTGAAGCTTTCTTT. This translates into CASSPTGRGAGTEAFF.

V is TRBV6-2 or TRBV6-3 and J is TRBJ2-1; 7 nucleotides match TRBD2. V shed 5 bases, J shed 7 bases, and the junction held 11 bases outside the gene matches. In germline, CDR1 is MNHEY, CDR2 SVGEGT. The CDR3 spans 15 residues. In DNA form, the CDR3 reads TGTGCCAGCAGTCATGGGAGGGAGGAGAAGAATGAGCAGTTCTTC. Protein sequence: CASSHGREEKNEQFF.

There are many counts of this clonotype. The CDR3 is CASSYSVFGQVTEAFF. The CDR3 DNA sequence: TGTGCCAGCAGTTACTCTGTTTTTGGGCAGGTCACTGAAGCTTTCTTT. The chain uses TRBV6-5 and TRBJ1-1; no clear D gene. The CDR3 sequence is 16 residues long. With 0 bases removed from V and 4 bases from J, the gap between germline ends came to 15 bases. Germline V CDR1 and CDR2: MNHEY, SVGAGI.

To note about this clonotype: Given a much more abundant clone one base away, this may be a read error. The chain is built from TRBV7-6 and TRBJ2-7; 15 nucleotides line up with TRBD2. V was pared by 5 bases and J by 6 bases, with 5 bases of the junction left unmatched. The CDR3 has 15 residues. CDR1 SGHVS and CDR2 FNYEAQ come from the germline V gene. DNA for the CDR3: TGTGCCAGCAGCCTCCTGGGACTAGCGGGAGGCGAGCAGTACTTC. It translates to CASSLLGLAGGEQYF.

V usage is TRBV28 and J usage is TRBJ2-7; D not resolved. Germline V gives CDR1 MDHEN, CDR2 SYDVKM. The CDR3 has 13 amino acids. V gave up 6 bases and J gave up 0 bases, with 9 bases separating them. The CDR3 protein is CASRPPVSYEQYF. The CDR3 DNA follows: TGTGCCAGCAGACCCCCCGTCTCCTACGAGCAGTACTTC. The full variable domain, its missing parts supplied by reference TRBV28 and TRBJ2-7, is DVKVTQSSRYLVKRTGEKVFLECVQDMDHENMFWYRQDPGLGLRLIYFSYDVKMKEKGDIPEGYSVSREKKERFSLILESASTNQTSMYLCASRPPVSYEQYFGPGTRLTVT.

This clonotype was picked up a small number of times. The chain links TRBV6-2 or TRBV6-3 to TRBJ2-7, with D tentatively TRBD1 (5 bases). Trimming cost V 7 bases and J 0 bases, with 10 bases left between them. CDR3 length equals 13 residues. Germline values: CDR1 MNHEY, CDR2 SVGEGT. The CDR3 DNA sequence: TGTGCCAGCAACCGACAGAGCTCCTACGAGCAGTACTTC. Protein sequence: CASNRQSSYEQYF.